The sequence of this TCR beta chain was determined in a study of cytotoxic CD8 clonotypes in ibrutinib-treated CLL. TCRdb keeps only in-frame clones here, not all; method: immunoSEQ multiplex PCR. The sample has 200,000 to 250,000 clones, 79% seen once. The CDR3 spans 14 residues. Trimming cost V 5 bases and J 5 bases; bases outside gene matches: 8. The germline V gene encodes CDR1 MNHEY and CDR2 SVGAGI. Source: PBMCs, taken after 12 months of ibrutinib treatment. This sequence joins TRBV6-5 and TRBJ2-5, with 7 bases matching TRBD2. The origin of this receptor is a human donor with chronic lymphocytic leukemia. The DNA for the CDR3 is TGTGCCAGCAGTCACCCTAGGGGAGGGGAGACCCAGTACTTC. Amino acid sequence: CASSHPRGGETQYF.